This TCR beta chain was captured in a study of blood T cell repertoires in COVID-19. Study information: COVID-19 samples, acute and convalescent, were from the United States, Italy and Spain.

The table came from immunoSEQ multiplex PCR; TCRdb's copy has only in-frame clones and leaves some out. The sample yields 130,000 to 150,000 clones, around 76% seen once. With V trimmed by 5 bases and J by 5 bases, 11 bases remained unmatched. The germline CDR1 and CDR2 sequences are SGHAT and FQNNGV. There are 15 residues in the CDR3. V is TRBV11-2 and J is TRBJ2-5, with 7 positions matching TRBD2. The sample was peripheral blood. The receptor was derived from a man older than 75 with acute or convalescent COVID-19. The CDR3 region is CASSPLTAGTETQYF. In DNA, the CDR3 is TGTGCCAGCAGCCCCTTAACAGCGGGGACGGAGACCCAGTACTTC. Full variable domain (remainder filled in from reference TRBV11-2 and TRBJ2-5): EAGVAQSPRYKIIEKRQSVAFWCNPISGHATLYWYQQILGQGPKLLIQFQNNGVVDDSQLPKDRFSAERLKGVDSTLKIQPAKLEDSAVYLCASSPLTAGTETQYFGPGTRLLVL.